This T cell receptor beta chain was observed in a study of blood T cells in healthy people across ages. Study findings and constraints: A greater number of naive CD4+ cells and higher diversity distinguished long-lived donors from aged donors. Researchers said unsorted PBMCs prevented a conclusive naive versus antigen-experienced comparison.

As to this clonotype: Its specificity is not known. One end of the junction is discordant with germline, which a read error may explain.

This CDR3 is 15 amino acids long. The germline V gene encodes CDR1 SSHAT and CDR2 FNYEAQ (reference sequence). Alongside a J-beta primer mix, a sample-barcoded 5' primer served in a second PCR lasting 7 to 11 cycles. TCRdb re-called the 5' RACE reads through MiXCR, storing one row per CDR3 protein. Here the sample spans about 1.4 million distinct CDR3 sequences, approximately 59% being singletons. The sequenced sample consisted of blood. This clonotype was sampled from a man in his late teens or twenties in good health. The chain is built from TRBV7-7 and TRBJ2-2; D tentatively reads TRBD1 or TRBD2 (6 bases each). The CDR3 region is CASSLGGPGTGELFF. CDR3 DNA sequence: TGTGCTAGCAGCTTAGGGGGGCCGGGCACCGGGGAGCTGTTTTTT.